The entry below describes one T cell receptor beta chain. This clonotype has only one observation. Its antigen target is currently unknown. The germline gene is not matched at one end of the junction; a read error may be the cause. This sample is drawn from a study of T-cell reconstitution after alpha-beta-depleted transplantation in children listed by TCRdb under 2016. Background on the whole study: The study quantitatively tracked T-cell immune reconstitution after TCRalphabeta/CD19-depleted allogeneic hematopoietic cell transplantation in children using TCR repertoire profiling. General study outcomes and caveats: In some patients, high TCRbeta diversity at day 60 was attributed to recipient T cells and intrathymic progenitors that had survived conditioning. About two months after transplant, the apparently early recovery of alphabetaT-cell counts reportedly depended on just several hundred clones that had expanded rapidly and came from non-depleted graft cells. Hyperexpanded clone frequencies declined over subsequent months; after one year, T-cell counts and TCRbeta diversity were mostly attributed to newly produced T cells.

Including the terminal cysteine and phenylalanine, the CDR3 comprises 14 residues. Only the CDR3 part of the read is kept: 42 bases, read in frame from the first base. Reading the germline V gene (reference sequence) gives CDR1 SGHAT and CDR2 FQDESV. This sample's treatment or condition label indicates: allogeneic hematopoietic cell transplantation with graft depleted of TCRalphabeta T cells and CD19 B cells. TCRalphabeta/CD19-depleted allogeneic hematopoietic cell grafts were given to the transplant recipients, all of whom were children. The library was prepared using PCR. For sequencing, an Illumina HiSeq 2500 was employed. To normalize quantification of the TCRbeta repertoire, the TCR libraries were built with molecular barcoding that relied on unique molecular identifiers. The public sequencing data were trimmed at Q25 with fastp and processed into clonotypes with MiXCR by TCRdb, which kept only in-frame beta chains. When rows share a CDR3 protein, they turn into one entry using the most common DNA and genes. This sample holds roughly 490,000 distinct CDR3 sequences; about 10% were observed only once. The ten largest clones capture approximately 15% of the sample.

The source is a female patient between 2 and 10 years old who had a stem cell transplant for aplastic anemia, so the T cells may come from the graft donor. Sequenced here: PBMCs, mostly from graft donor cells, sampled 180 days after TCRalphabeta/CD19-depleted stem cell transplant. The rearranged segments are TRBV11-1 and TRBJ2-1; a tentative D call is TRBD2 (5 bases match). The CDR3 loop reads CTSSLALGYNEQFF. The sequenced DNA: TGTACCAGCAGTTTAGCACTAGGATACAATGAGCAGTTCTTC.